The 12 T cell receptor beta chains listed next were all sequenced from one sample in a study of T cell responses to AZD1222 COVID-19 vaccine. Libraries were prepared by immunoSEQ multiplex PCR; TCRdb keeps only in-frame clonotypes and omits some of them. Altogether 150,000 to 180,000 clones are present, less than 90% being singletons, with the ten largest covering 4.5% to 6%. Sequences were derived from peripheral blood, sampled on day 0 of MenACWY control vaccination. These receptors all come from an adult in good health.

This clone was detected a few times. DNA for the CDR3: TGTGCCAGCAGCTCGGGACAGTCTAGCACAGATACGCAGTATTTT. Its protein is CASSSGQSSTDTQYF. The genes are TRBV7-9 and TRBJ2-3, with 7 bases aligning to TRBD1. Germline assignment: CDR1 SEHNR and CDR2 FQNEAQ (reference sequence). The CDR3 covers 15 residues. V dropped 4 bases and J dropped 0; count of bases not matched to a gene: 4.

The rearrangement links TRBV11-2 to TRBJ2-1; D unclear. CDR3 length: 11 amino acids. CDR1 and CDR2 (germline): SGHAT, FQNNGV. Trimming cost V 2 bases and J 7 bases, with 3 bases left between them. The CDR3 loop is CASSLLNEQFF. In nucleotides, the CDR3 is TGTGCCAGCAGCTTACTAAATGAGCAGTTCTTC.

V and J are TRBV7-9 and TRBJ2-5, with 9 bases identical to TRBD2. Germline CDR1 is SEHNR and CDR2 is FQNEAQ (reference sequence). This CDR3 spans 18 amino acids. Trimming at V came to 5 bases and at J to 5 bases, leaving 18 bases not matched to a gene. CDR3 residues: CASSPLGGGAGATETQYF. For the CDR3, the DNA is TGTGCCAGCAGCCCTTTGGGCGGGGGGGCCGGAGCCACCGAGACCCAGTACTTC.

V usage is TRBV5-4 and J usage is TRBJ1-3; D is possibly TRBD1 (6 bases). This CDR3 has 17 residues. The germline gives CDR1 SGHNT, CDR2 YYREEE (reference sequence). V was trimmed by 4 bases and J by 6 bases, leaving 23 bases between them. CDR3 protein: CASSDPSAGGHANTIYF. Written as DNA, the CDR3 is TGTGCCAGCAGCGACCCCTCGGCGGGGGGCCACGCAAACACCATATATTTT.

The V and J genes are TRBV6-5 and TRBJ1-2; TRBD1 is a possible D gene (6 bases). The CDR3 is 14 residues long. Germline CDR1 and CDR2: MNHEY and SVGAGI. With 6 bases removed from V and 3 bases from J, the gap between germline ends came to 14 bases. The CDR3 sequence is CASSLGGLDYGYTF. CDR3 DNA: TGTGCCAGCAGCCTAGGGGGGTTGGACTATGGCTACACCTTC.

The rearrangement uses TRBV5-1 and TRBJ1-1; D is unclear. CDR1 and CDR2 from the germline V gene are SGHRS and YFSETQ. V dropped 2 bases and J dropped 1 base, with 6 bases sitting between them. This CDR3 contains 13 residues. The CDR3 protein is CASSLQPNTEAFF. CDR3 DNA sequence: TGCGCCAGCAGCTTACAGCCGAACACTGAAGCTTTCTTT.

The chain links TRBV7-3 to TRBJ1-1, with D unresolved. CDR1 and CDR2 from the germline V gene are SGHTA and FQGTGA. V lost 3 bases, J lost 6 bases, and 11 bases lay in between. The CDR3 is 13 amino acids. The CDR3 DNA is TGTGCCAGCAGCTTCACTAAATCGGCTGAAGCTTTCTTT. It specifies CASSFTKSAEAFF.

The J gene is TRBJ2-2, the V gene TRBV5-4; TRBD1 matches 8 bases. CDR1 is SGHNT and CDR2 is YYREEE in the germline V gene (reference sequence). The CDR3 extends over 15 amino acids. V lost 4 bases, J lost 1 base, and 3 bases stayed unmatched. The CDR3 protein is CASSHGQGNTGELFF. CDR3 nucleotides: TGTGCCAGCAGCCACGGACAGGGGAACACCGGGGAGCTGTTTTTT.

The chain recombines TRBV15 with TRBJ1-2, with D maybe TRBD1 (6 bases). The V and J ends lost 5 bases and 4 bases respectively, with 20 bases between them. The CDR3 runs to 16 residues. Germline assignment: CDR1 LNHNV and CDR2 YYDKDF (reference sequence). In DNA, the CDR3 is TGTGCCACCAGCCCCGGCGGACAGCCTTTCCCCTATGGCTACACCTTC. Protein sequence: CATSPGGQPFPYGYTF.

This clone was observed a few times. The chain has TRBV5-1 and TRBJ1-4, with D tentatively TRBD1 (5 bases). The V gene's germline CDR1 is SGHRS and CDR2 YFSETQ. The CDR3 has 15 amino acids. Trimming stripped 4 bases from V and 3 bases from J, with 13 bases between. This chain's CDR3 is CASSLRQPPNEKLFF. DNA for the CDR3: TGCGCCAGCAGCCTAAGACAGCCCCCTAATGAAAAACTGTTTTTT.

The V call is TRBV3-1 (or the pseudogene TRBV3-2), the J call TRBJ2-5, with 7 bases fitting TRBD1. V lost 2 bases, J lost 7 bases, and 7 bases stayed unmatched. The CDR3 length is 14 residues. Germline V lookup: CDR1 LGHDT, CDR2 YNNKEL (reference sequence). CDR3 in amino acids: CASSQHTGVGTQYF. CDR3 nucleotides: TGTGCCAGCAGCCAACATACAGGGGTCGGGACCCAGTACTTC.

The chain combines TRBV19 with TRBJ1-5, with D possibly being TRBD1 (5 bases). Trimming shortened V by 5 bases and J by 2 bases, and 13 bases separated the two germline ends. This CDR3 comprises 15 residues. Germline values: CDR1 LNHDA, CDR2 SQIVND (reference sequence). The CDR3 DNA reads as TGTGCCAGTAGTCGCCTCTTAGGGGGCAATCAGCCCCAGCATTTT. Encoded protein: CASSRLLGGNQPQHF.